This T cell receptor (beta chain) is from a study of regulatory T cells in long-lasting Graves disease. Overall study context: Recently diagnosed Graves' patients had received antithyroid drugs for under 3 months.

The authors built TCR beta libraries using iRepertoire HTBI primers and Arm-PCR of CDR3 regions. TCRdb analysed the multiplex PCR reads with MiXCR anew, one entry per CDR3 protein. The repertoire holds about 320,000 distinct CDR3 sequences, roughly 18% seen once, with about two fifths in the top ten. As to this clonotype: As yet, its antigen is unknown.

Broader study findings: TCR diversity in persistent Graves' patients was below that of newly diagnosed ones. Under persistent disease, TRBV28, TRBJ1-2 and TRBJ2-5 were used preferentially.

The CDR3 totals 18 residues. Germline V CDR1 and CDR2: SGHRS, YFSETQ. Trimming left V 2 bases short and J 0 bases short, with 15 bases between. This sample's time point: newly diagnosed GD, antithyroid drugs for less than 3 months. Extracted RNA from PBMCs served as the source of the TCR library. In each case, Graves' disease was diagnosed per American Thyroid Association guidelines. The receptor's source is a female donor with Graves disease. V usage is TRBV5-1 and J usage is TRBJ2-6, with no clear D. The sample in question was peripheral blood mononuclear cells (PBMCs), obtained at new diagnosis, from a patient treated with antithyroid drugs. The CDR3 nucleotides read TGCGCCAGCAGCTTTAGCCCTAGTTCCTCCTCTGGGGCCAACGTCCTGACTTTC. It is translated as CASSFSPSSSSGANVLTF.